This T cell receptor (beta chain) was captured by sequencing in a study of CD8+CD57+ T cells in acquired aplastic anemia. Study at large: Mean yield of DNA from sorted CD4+ and CD8+ cells was roughly 3.1 ug. Study conclusions and caveats: The study found no significant CD8+ Simpson's diversity difference between patients and controls. Around 30 sequences, all CD8+ CDR3, were shared between patients and controls.

TCR beta VDJ combinations and CDR3 sequences were profiled from genomic DNA. TCRdb analysed the reads with MiXCR anew, one entry per CDR3 protein. Here the sample spans about 120,000 distinct CDR3 sequences, under 65% being singletons. Details on this clonotype: Antigen unknown.

Patients sequenced had flow cytometry evidence of CD8+CD57+ cell expansion. Every patient presented with severe acquired aplastic anemia. The receptor's source is a human donor with aplastic anemia. Sequenced sample: sorted CD4+, CD8+, or CD8+CD57+ T cells (not recorded which) from PBMCs.

This CDR3 reads CASSWTEQETQYF. CDR3 coding DNA: TGTGCCAGCAGCTGGACAGAACAAGAGACCCAGTACTTC. The chain links TRBV12-3 or TRBV12-4 to TRBJ2-5, with D possibly being TRBD1 (6 bases). The germline V and J ends were trimmed by 6 bases and 2 bases, with 10 bases remaining between them. The CDR3 covers 13 residues.